A single sample gave rise to the 5 T cell receptor beta chains below, sequenced in a study of cytomegalovirus exposure and HLA in healthy donors. The PCR used 60 Vbeta and 13 Jbeta primers. Produced via immunoSEQ multiplex PCR; TCRdb's table is partial and in-frame only. The profile shows about 160,000 clones, around 84% of them singletons. Sequencing used PBMCs. The receptors shown here come from a man aged 18 to 29 in good health and CMV-seronegative.

This chain links TRBV6-1 with TRBJ2-1; D ambiguous. This CDR3 spans 15 amino acids. The V and J ends lost 7 bases and 2 bases respectively, with 15 bases between them. The germline gives CDR1 MNHNS, CDR2 SASEGT. CDR3 in DNA: TGTGCCAGCATTCCACGACTTGTTACCTACAATGAGCAGTTCTTC. Its translation is CASIPRLVTYNEQFF.

The genes are TRBV2 and TRBJ2-7; 8 nucleotides match TRBD2. CDR3 length: 14 amino acids. The trim removed 8 bases at V and 1 base at J, leaving 7 bases unmatched. Germline V CDR1 and CDR2: SNHLY, FYNNEI. The CDR3 coding sequence is TGTGCCAGCTTTGGCGGGGGGTTATCCTACGAGCAGTACTTC. Amino acids: CASFGGGLSYEQYF.

The chain carries TRBV5-1 and TRBJ2-7, with TRBD1 matching 10 bases. There are 14 residues in the CDR3. V shed 3 bases and J 5 bases; nucleotides not matched to a gene: 5. Germline V gene lookup returns CDR1 SGHRS and CDR2 YFSETQ. The CDR3 is CASSYSDRGHEQYF. CDR3 coding DNA: TGCGCCAGCAGCTACTCTGACAGGGGGCACGAGCAGTACTTC.

CDR3 amino acids: CASSYVQDSNQPQHF. DNA of the CDR3: TGTGCCAGCAGTTACGTTCAGGATAGCAATCAGCCCCAGCATTTT. V is TRBV6-6 and J is TRBJ1-5, with D uncertain. Trimming pared 2 bases from V and 0 bases from J, leaving 8 bases between. The germline V gene encodes CDR1 MNHNY and CDR2 SVGAGI (reference sequence). The CDR3 totals 15 residues.

In its sample, this clone was seen a few times. The chain recombines TRBV6-5 with TRBJ1-1; tentative D call: TRBD1 (6 bases). Trimming shortened V by 6 bases and J by 5 bases, and 16 bases separated the two germline ends. Germline assignment: CDR1 MNHEY and CDR2 SVGAGI. The CDR3 totals 14 residues. In nucleotides, the CDR3 is TGTGCCAGCAGGACACAGGGAAGTTCAACTGAAGCTTTCTTT. Residues: CASRTQGSSTEAFF.